This T cell receptor (beta chain) appears in the sequencing data of a study of control samples from healthy donors and cancer patients. From germline, CDR1 is LGHNA and CDR2 YSLEER. Trimming removed 1 base from V and 0 bases from J, with 7 bases in between. This CDR3 is 15 amino acids long. This clone was seen just once. Method: immunoSEQ multiplex PCR; TCRdb's copy keeps in-frame clones and lacks some. The sample holds 75,000 to 90,000 clones, over 65% seen once. This clonotype originated in a woman between 35 and 50 years old in good health. V gene TRBV4-3 combines with J gene TRBJ1-3; D is uncertain. The specimen was blood. CDR3 DNA: TGCGCCAGCAGCCAAGTCAGTAACTCTGGAAACACCATATATTTT. This encodes CASSQVSNSGNTIYF.